This T cell receptor beta chain was sequenced in a study of T-cell reconstitution after alpha-beta-depleted transplantation in children. TCRbeta library preparation incorporated unique molecular identifiers. Via MiXCR, TCRdb re-called the PCR reads, giving one row per CDR3 protein. Of approximately 79,000 distinct CDR3 sequences listed, around 18% are singletons. Trimming took off 1 base at V and 1 base at J, with 8 bases between the two ends. The length of the CDR3 is 15 residues. The V call is TRBV12-3 or TRBV12-4, the J call TRBJ2-4, with D unresolved. This material consisted of PBMCs, mostly from graft donor cells, taken 360 days after TCRalphabeta/CD19-depleted stem cell transplant. This receptor was taken from a male patient between 2 and 9 years old who had a stem cell transplant for acute lymphoblastic leukemia, so the T cells may come from the graft donor. The CDR3 bases are TGTGCCAGCAGTTTAGGGTATAACGCCAAAAACATTCAGTACTTC. Protein sequence: CASSLGYNAKNIQYF.